A selection of T cell receptor beta chains follows, all from one sample in a study of T and B cells in COVID-19 patients. In TCRdb, the multiplex PCR reads were re-called with MiXCR into one record per CDR3 protein. Among about 5,100 distinct CDR3 sequences listed, over 20% were seen once. Material for sequencing was blood. Receptor source: a human donor with active COVID-19. The CDR3 runs from the conserved cysteine through the conserved F or W. D genes are given only for firm matches. A clone size is listed for some rows: how often the clone was seen (once, few, many), or a class if it is expanded.

j_gene: TRBJ2-7; abundance: NA; v_gene: TRBV7-6; d_gene: TRBD1; CDR3aa: CASSLDSGTEGYEQYF; CDR3nt: TGTGCCAGCAGCTTAGACTCCGGGACAGAAGGCTACGAGCAGTACTTC
j_gene: TRBJ2-7; abundance: few; v_gene: TRBV11-2; d_gene: NA; CDR3aa: CASSLSSWTSYEQYF; CDR3nt: TGTGCCAGCAGCTTATCTTCCTGGACATCCTACGAGCAGTACTTC
j_gene: TRBJ2-7; abundance: medium-sized; v_gene: TRBV12-3/TRBV12-4; d_gene: NA; CDR3aa: CASSKPVVGSYEQYF; CDR3nt: TGTGCCAGCAGCAAACCAGTAGTGGGGTCCTACGAGCAGTACTTC
j_gene: TRBJ2-1; abundance: NA; v_gene: TRBV7-2; d_gene: NA; CDR3aa: CASSPRGGGTSQFF; CDR3nt: TGTGCCAGCAGCCCCAGGGGGGGCGGAACTAGCCAGTTCTTC
j_gene: TRBJ1-2; abundance: NA; v_gene: TRBV29-1; d_gene: TRBD1; CDR3aa: CSAGGQGANYGYTF; CDR3nt: TGCAGCGCCGGGGGTCAGGGGGCAAACTATGGCTACACCTTC
j_gene: TRBJ2-2; abundance: medium-sized; v_gene: TRBV5-6; d_gene: NA; CDR3aa: CASSLANTGELFF; CDR3nt: TGTGCCAGCAGCTTGGCAAATACCGGGGAGCTGTTTTTT
j_gene: TRBJ2-1; abundance: medium-sized; v_gene: TRBV6-1; d_gene: NA; CDR3aa: CASSESVTRGIEQFF; CDR3nt: TGTGCCAGCAGTGAAAGCGTGACTAGGGGGATTGAGCAGTTCTTC
j_gene: TRBJ2-5; abundance: NA; v_gene: TRBV5-1; d_gene: NA; CDR3aa: CASSRPPRAGLETQYF; CDR3nt: TGCGCCAGCAGTCGCCCCCCGAGGGCCGGTCTGGAGACCCAGTACTTC
j_gene: TRBJ2-4; abundance: medium-sized; v_gene: TRBV30; d_gene: NA; CDR3aa: CAWSHGGVNIQYF; CDR3nt: TGTGCCTGGAGCCATGGGGGAGTAAACATTCAGTACTTC
j_gene: TRBJ1-5; abundance: many; v_gene: TRBV7-6; d_gene: NA; CDR3aa: CASSLGGAQPQHF; CDR3nt: TGTGCCAGCAGCTTAGGGGGGGCTCAGCCCCAGCATTTT
j_gene: TRBJ1-6; abundance: NA; v_gene: TRBV6-6; d_gene: NA; CDR3aa: CASSYSTDKTNSPLHF; CDR3nt: TGTGCCAGCAGTTACTCGACGGACAAAACGAATTCACCCCTCCACTTT
j_gene: TRBJ2-1; abundance: NA; v_gene: TRBV4-3; d_gene: TRBD2; CDR3aa: CASSPVAGAIYNEQFF; CDR3nt: TGCGCCAGCAGCCCCGTAGCGGGAGCTATCTACAATGAGCAGTTCTTC
j_gene: TRBJ1-5; abundance: once; v_gene: TRBV4-2; d_gene: NA; CDR3aa: CASSQGGNQPQHF; CDR3nt: TGTGCCAGCAGCCAGGGGGGGAATCAGCCCCAGCATTTT
j_gene: TRBJ2-1; abundance: NA; v_gene: TRBV6-5; d_gene: TRBD2; CDR3aa: CASRDTSGGNEQFF; CDR3nt: TGTGCCAGCAGGGATACTAGCGGGGGCAATGAGCAGTTCTTC
j_gene: TRBJ2-7; abundance: medium-sized; v_gene: TRBV27; d_gene: TRBD2; CDR3aa: CATAAGGRWAYEQYF; CDR3nt: TGTGCCACCGCTGCTGGCGGGAGATGGGCCTACGAGCAGTACTTC
j_gene: TRBJ2-1; abundance: NA; v_gene: TRBV5-1; d_gene: NA; CDR3aa: CASSLQGSNEQFF; CDR3nt: TGCGCCAGCAGCTTGCAGGGGAGCAATGAGCAGTTCTTC
j_gene: TRBJ1-1; abundance: few; v_gene: TRBV6-5; d_gene: TRBD1; CDR3aa: CASSWGLQGDTEAFF; CDR3nt: TGTGCCAGCAGTTGGGGGCTTCAGGGGGACACTGAAGCTTTCTTT
j_gene: TRBJ1-1; abundance: medium-sized; v_gene: TRBV6-2/TRBV6-3; d_gene: TRBD1; CDR3aa: CASRVYPANLDRDGEAFF; CDR3nt: TGTGCCAGCAGAGTGTACCCGGCCAACCTAGACAGGGACGGTGAAGCTTTCTTT
j_gene: TRBJ2-1; abundance: medium-sized; v_gene: TRBV27; d_gene: NA; CDR3aa: CASSQEGYRERTDSYNEQFF; CDR3nt: TGTGCCAGCAGCCAGGAGGGGTATAGGGAGAGAACTGACTCCTACAATGAGCAGTTCTTC
j_gene: TRBJ2-7; abundance: NA; v_gene: TRBV5-4; d_gene: NA; CDR3aa: CASSFGGALEQYF; CDR3nt: TGTGCCAGCAGCTTTGGGGGGGCTCTCGAGCAGTACTTC
j_gene: TRBJ1-1; abundance: NA; v_gene: TRBV7-9; d_gene: NA; CDR3aa: CASSGGLTRHTEAFF; CDR3nt: TGTGCCAGCAGCGGCGGACTAACCCGCCACACTGAAGCTTTCTTT
j_gene: TRBJ2-7; abundance: medium-sized; v_gene: TRBV6-1; d_gene: TRBD1; CDR3aa: CASSGTGDYEQYF; CDR3nt: TGTGCCAGCAGCGGGACAGGGGACTACGAGCAGTACTTC
j_gene: TRBJ1-5; abundance: few; v_gene: TRBV6-2/TRBV6-3; d_gene: NA; CDR3aa: CASSYVGVHAQPQHF; CDR3nt: TGTGCCAGCAGTTACGTCGGGGTACATGCTCAGCCCCAGCATTTT
j_gene: TRBJ2-7; abundance: NA; v_gene: TRBV28; d_gene: TRBD2; CDR3aa: CASTPGGTYSYEQYF; CDR3nt: TGTGCCAGCACCCCGGGGGGGACCTATTCCTACGAGCAGTACTTC
j_gene: TRBJ1-1; abundance: NA; v_gene: TRBV6-5; d_gene: NA; CDR3aa: CANSDRDWKVEAFF; CDR3nt: TGTGCCAACAGTGACCGGGACTGGAAGGTTGAAGCTTTCTTT
j_gene: TRBJ2-1; abundance: medium-sized; v_gene: TRBV5-4; d_gene: NA; CDR3aa: CASSLWGNEQFF; CDR3nt: TGTGCCAGCAGCTTGTGGGGCAATGAGCAGTTCTTC
j_gene: TRBJ1-1; abundance: NA; v_gene: TRBV5-1; d_gene: NA; CDR3aa: CASSLSGRADTEAFF; CDR3nt: TGCGCCAGCAGCTTATCGGGGAGGGCGGACACTGAAGCTTTCTTT
j_gene: TRBJ2-1; abundance: NA; v_gene: TRBV28; d_gene: NA; CDR3aa: CASSPGTWVNEQFF; CDR3nt: TGTGCCAGCAGTCCGGGGACGTGGGTTAATGAGCAGTTCTTC
j_gene: TRBJ2-7; abundance: few; v_gene: TRBV20-1; d_gene: NA; CDR3aa: CSARDETYEQYF; CDR3nt: TGCAGTGCTAGAGACGAGACCTACGAGCAGTACTTC
j_gene: TRBJ1-1; abundance: few; v_gene: TRBV12-3/TRBV12-4; d_gene: TRBD1; CDR3aa: CASRGQGPLNTEAFF; CDR3nt: TGTGCCAGCAGAGGACAGGGACCTCTGAACACTGAAGCTTTCTTT
j_gene: TRBJ1-1; abundance: few; v_gene: TRBV6-4; d_gene: NA; CDR3aa: CASSEARGTEAFF; CDR3nt: TGTGCCAGCAGTGAGGCGAGGGGGACTGAAGCTTTCTTT